Listed below are T cell receptor beta chains from one sample, sequenced in a study of T cell responses to AZD1222 COVID-19 vaccine. TCRdb keeps only in-frame clones here, not all; method: immunoSEQ multiplex PCR. This table holds some 150,000 clones, around nine tenths found once. Here the sequenced sample was peripheral blood, taken on day 0 of AZD1222 vaccination. The source is an adult in good health. Both conserved end residues are part of each CDR3. D genes are given only for firm matches. Only part of the rows carry a size: once, few, many, or a class if the clone is expanded.

size: NA; J: TRBJ2-2; length: 13; D: TRBD1; V: TRBV10-2; DNA: TGCGCCAGCAGTGGACAGGGTGGCGGGGAGCTGTTTTTT; CDR3: CASSGQGGGELFF
size: NA; J: TRBJ1-2; length: 16; D: NA; V: TRBV6-5; DNA: TGTGCCAGCAGTTCTTTCCAGGCCTCGGGGAACTATGGCTACACCTTC; CDR3: CASSSFQASGNYGYTF
size: once; J: TRBJ2-1; length: 17; D: NA; V: TRBV7-8; DNA: TGTGCCAGCAGCTTAAGGGGCGGAAGAATAACGGACAATGAGCAGTTCTTC; CDR3: CASSLRGGRITDNEQFF
size: NA; J: TRBJ1-2; length: 13; D: NA; V: TRBV5-1; DNA: TGCGCCAGCAGCTTGGACAGTTTCTATGGCTACACCTTC; CDR3: CASSLDSFYGYTF
size: NA; J: TRBJ1-1; length: 14; D: NA; V: TRBV3-1/TRBV3-2; DNA: TGTGCCAGCAGCCAAGATGTAGGTCGTACTGAAGCTTTCTTT; CDR3: CASSQDVGRTEAFF
size: NA; J: TRBJ2-5; length: 15; D: NA; V: TRBV14; DNA: TGTGCCAGCAGCTCTTCTAGGGGAGAGCAAGAGACCCAGTACTTC; CDR3: CASSSSRGEQETQYF
size: NA; J: TRBJ2-6; length: 17; D: NA; V: TRBV5-1; DNA: TGCGCCAGCAGCTTGGTGGTCAGGGGAACTGGGGCCAACGTCCTGACTTTC; CDR3: CASSLVVRGTGANVLTF
size: NA; J: TRBJ1-3; length: 16; D: NA; V: TRBV10-3; DNA: TGTGCCATCAGTGACCCCGTGAGGGGGGTTGGAAACACCATATATTTT; CDR3: CAISDPVRGVGNTIYF
size: NA; J: TRBJ1-4; length: 16; D: NA; V: TRBV2; DNA: TGTGCCAGCAGAGGGGCACCAGGGAGAGCAAATGAAAAACTGTTTTTT; CDR3: CASRGAPGRANEKLFF
size: NA; J: TRBJ2-1; length: 14; D: TRBD2; V: TRBV5-1; DNA: TGCGCCAGCAGCCCGGGACTAGCGGACAATGAGCAGTTCTTC; CDR3: CASSPGLADNEQFF
size: NA; J: TRBJ2-1; length: 17; D: TRBD2; V: TRBV7-9; DNA: TGTGCCAGCAGCCCCCCCCCGCGACTAGCCATCTACAATGAGCAGTTCTTC; CDR3: CASSPPPRLAIYNEQFF
size: NA; J: TRBJ1-3; length: 13; D: NA; V: TRBV10-3; DNA: TGTGCCATCAGTGAGTCGAGCGGGAACACCATATATTTT; CDR3: CAISESSGNTIYF
size: NA; J: TRBJ1-4; length: 13; D: NA; V: TRBV6-5; DNA: TGTGCCAGCGGCGAACAGATTAATGAAAAACTGTTTTTT; CDR3: CASGEQINEKLFF
size: NA; J: TRBJ2-3; length: 12; D: NA; V: TRBV10-1; DNA: TGCGCCAGCAGGGACGGCACAGATACGCAGTATTTT; CDR3: CASRDGTDTQYF
size: NA; J: TRBJ2-5; length: 17; D: NA; V: TRBV2; DNA: TGTGCCAGCAGTGAAGTCACAGGGAGGGTTCTCGAAGAGACCCAGTACTTC; CDR3: CASSEVTGRVLEETQYF
size: few; J: TRBJ1-6; length: 14; D: NA; V: TRBV5-6; DNA: TGTGCCAGCAGCTTGGGCTACGATAATTCACCCCTCCACTTT; CDR3: CASSLGYDNSPLHF
size: NA; J: TRBJ1-2; length: 14; D: TRBD1; V: TRBV27; DNA: TGTGCCAGCAGTTTATCGACAGGGCAGATCGGCTACACCTTC; CDR3: CASSLSTGQIGYTF
size: NA; J: TRBJ1-2; length: 15; D: NA; V: TRBV4-2; DNA: TGTGCCAGCAGCCAGGCCCCAGGGGATCGGGATGGCTACACCTTC; CDR3: CASSQAPGDRDGYTF
size: NA; J: TRBJ1-1; length: 13; D: NA; V: TRBV30; DNA: TGTGCCGGGTCCGGGGGGCCTTTTCTTGAAGCTTTCTTT; CDR3: CAGSGGPFLEAFF
size: NA; J: TRBJ2-5; length: 15; D: NA; V: TRBV7-6; DNA: TGTGCCAGCAGCTTAGTTTACGGGAGTCAAGAGACCCAGTACTTC; CDR3: CASSLVYGSQETQYF
size: NA; J: TRBJ1-1; length: 17; D: NA; V: TRBV7-6; DNA: TGTGCCAGCAGCTTAGTAGCGTCAGGGGATATGAGCACTGAAGCTTTCTTT; CDR3: CASSLVASGDMSTEAFF
size: few; J: TRBJ2-3; length: 15; D: NA; V: TRBV7-2; DNA: TGTGCCAGCAGCTTATTCCCTGCTACCACAGATACGCAGTATTTT; CDR3: CASSLFPATTDTQYF
size: NA; J: TRBJ1-1; length: 16; D: NA; V: TRBV18; DNA: TGTGCCAGCTCACCACTTCAGGGGAAAATGAACACTGAAGCTTTCTTT; CDR3: CASSPLQGKMNTEAFF
size: NA; J: TRBJ2-7; length: 14; D: NA; V: TRBV27; DNA: TGTGCCAGCAGAACCCTCTCAGGGGCTTACGAGCAGTACTTC; CDR3: CASRTLSGAYEQYF
size: NA; J: TRBJ1-6; length: 16; D: NA; V: TRBV5-6; DNA: TGTGCCAGCAGCTGGATGGCCCGGGGTAGTGATTCACCCCTCCACTTT; CDR3: CASSWMARGSDSPLHF
size: NA; J: TRBJ1-1; length: 17; D: TRBD1; V: TRBV27; DNA: TGTGCCAGCAGTTCACTCGGGACAGGGGACATGAACACTGAAGCTTTCTTT; CDR3: CASSSLGTGDMNTEAFF
size: NA; J: TRBJ2-1; length: 15; D: TRBD2; V: TRBV5-1; DNA: TGCGCCAGCAGCTTTGGGACTAGCGCCCTGGGTGAGCAGTTCTTC; CDR3: CASSFGTSALGEQFF
size: few; J: TRBJ1-5; length: 16; D: NA; V: TRBV4-1; DNA: TGCGCCAGCAGCCAAGAGCTGGGGGCGAGCAATCAGCCCCAGCATTTT; CDR3: CASSQELGASNQPQHF
size: NA; J: TRBJ1-1; length: 12; D: NA; V: TRBV2; DNA: TGTGCCAGCAGTGAAGCCTCAAGCGGAGCTTTCTTT; CDR3: CASSEASSGAFF
size: NA; J: TRBJ2-5; length: 14; D: TRBD2; V: TRBV29-1; DNA: TGCAGCGTTGACCCCGGACTAGCTCGGCAGACCCAGTACTTC; CDR3: CSVDPGLARQTQYF
size: NA; J: TRBJ2-3; length: 14; D: TRBD2; V: TRBV6-6; DNA: TGTGCCAGCAGTTCTAGCGGGAGCGTGAATACGCAGTATTTT; CDR3: CASSSSGSVNTQYF
size: once; J: TRBJ2-1; length: 18; D: NA; V: TRBV27; DNA: TGTGCCAGCAGTTTTTCCGCTAGGGCCCCCCCCTCCTACAATGAGCAGTTCTTC; CDR3: CASSFSARAPPSYNEQFF
size: NA; J: TRBJ2-1; length: 16; D: NA; V: TRBV4-1; DNA: TGCGCCAGCAGCCAGGGGGCGACAGACGTCTACAATGAGCAGTTCTTC; CDR3: CASSQGATDVYNEQFF
size: NA; J: TRBJ1-5; length: 16; D: NA; V: TRBV27; DNA: TGTGCCAGCAGTCGTCGGGGACGCACCATTGAAGGGCCCCAGCATTTT; CDR3: CASSRRGRTIEGPQHF
size: NA; J: TRBJ2-3; length: 15; D: NA; V: TRBV7-9; DNA: TGTGCCAGCAGCTCTGGGACGGGTTACACAGATACGCAGTATTTT; CDR3: CASSSGTGYTDTQYF
size: NA; J: TRBJ1-1; length: 11; D: NA; V: TRBV20-1; DNA: TGCAGTGCTCAGAAGAACACTGAAGCTTTCTTT; CDR3: CSAQKNTEAFF
size: NA; J: TRBJ2-7; length: 13; D: NA; V: TRBV7-9; DNA: TGTGCCAGCAGCTTACAGGGAACCTACGAGCAGTACTTC; CDR3: CASSLQGTYEQYF
size: NA; J: TRBJ2-7; length: 18; D: NA; V: TRBV11-2; DNA: TGTGCCAGCAGCTTATCGTCTTTTCGGGTGACCGTTTCCTACGAGCAGTACTTC; CDR3: CASSLSSFRVTVSYEQYF
size: NA; J: TRBJ1-1; length: 12; D: TRBD1; V: TRBV30; DNA: TGTGCCTGGAGTCCAGGGGGCGGTGAAGCTTTCTTT; CDR3: CAWSPGGGEAFF
size: NA; J: TRBJ1-6; length: 15; D: TRBD1; V: TRBV6-5; DNA: TGTGCCAGCGGGGACAGTGCTGGGGGGAATTCACCCCTCCACTTT; CDR3: CASGDSAGGNSPLHF
size: NA; J: TRBJ1-1; length: 16; D: NA; V: TRBV5-1; DNA: TGCGCCAGCAGCTTGGGGGCCATAATTATGAACACTGAAGCTTTCTTT; CDR3: CASSLGAIIMNTEAFF
size: NA; J: TRBJ1-1; length: 15; D: NA; V: TRBV27; DNA: TGTGCCAGCAGTTTAGTAGCTGAGGGGAACACTGAAGCTTTCTTT; CDR3: CASSLVAEGNTEAFF
size: NA; J: TRBJ2-3; length: 14; D: TRBD2; V: TRBV6-5; DNA: TGTGCCAGCAGAGGGGCTAGCGGGAAGGTAGCGCAGTATTTT; CDR3: CASRGASGKVAQYF
size: NA; J: TRBJ2-5; length: 15; D: NA; V: TRBV11-2; DNA: TGTGCCAGCAGCAGCTTCCGCGGACTGAGGGAGACCCAGTACTTC; CDR3: CASSSFRGLRETQYF
size: NA; J: TRBJ1-1; length: 14; D: TRBD1; V: TRBV6-5; DNA: TGTGCCAGCAGTACGTTAGACAGGGTGACTGAAGCTTTCTTT; CDR3: CASSTLDRVTEAFF
size: NA; J: TRBJ1-2; length: 15; D: NA; V: TRBV3-1/TRBV3-2; DNA: TGTGCCAGCAGCCAAGAGGGGGCAGTTAACTATGGCTACACCTTC; CDR3: CASSQEGAVNYGYTF
size: NA; J: TRBJ2-7; length: 15; D: NA; V: TRBV6-5; DNA: TGTGCCAGCAGTTACATGAAGGGGGGACCCTACGAGCAGTACTTC; CDR3: CASSYMKGGPYEQYF
size: NA; J: TRBJ2-1; length: 14; D: NA; V: TRBV3-1/TRBV3-2; DNA: TGTGCCAGCAGCCAAGAGTGGGTGGACAATGAGCAGTTCTTC; CDR3: CASSQEWVDNEQFF
size: NA; J: TRBJ1-2; length: 11; D: NA; V: TRBV20-1; DNA: TGCAGTGGGGGTAAAACCAGTGGCTACACCTTC; CDR3: CSGGKTSGYTF
size: few; J: TRBJ2-7; length: 15; D: TRBD1; V: TRBV5-4; DNA: TGTGCCAGCAGCCGTCCGGGACAGGGTAACTACGAGCAGTACTTC; CDR3: CASSRPGQGNYEQYF